This paragraph covers one TCR beta chain sequence. Antigen: not known. Germline assignment: CDR1 SEHNR and CDR2 FQNEAQ (reference sequence). This CDR3 has 15 amino acids. Trimming removed 5 bases at V and 6 bases at J, with 19 bases between. These data belong to a study of circulating and synovial CD4+ cells in juvenile arthritis. The study's findings and limits: Bulk blood CD4 repertoires were more diverse than these. Compared with bulk blood, circulating pathogenic-like lymphocytes shared substantially more CDR3 sequences with synovial T cells.

Sequencing was performed with immunoSEQ multiplex PCR; in TCRdb, only in-frame clones are kept and a portion is missing. The repertoire includes 25,000 to 35,000 clones, just under 95% of them detected once, and 2.9% sits in the top ten. The chain carries TRBV7-9 and TRBJ2-5; D perhaps matches TRBD1 (6 bases). Sample: CD4+ T cells from blood. This sequence was found in a human donor with juvenile idiopathic arthritis. Written as DNA, the CDR3 is TGTGCCAGCAGCGAAAGACCTCAGGGGAGAAAGACCCAGTACTTC. It translates to CASSERPQGRKTQYF.